The rows below give T cell receptor beta chains drawn from one sample of a study of shared clonotypes between healthy human individuals. Sequencing was performed with immunoSEQ multiplex PCR; in TCRdb, only in-frame clones are kept and a portion is missing. The repertoire has about 380,000 clones, around 96% of them found once; the top ten carry around 0.3%. Material: memory CD8+ T cells sorted from blood. Receptors originate from a man younger than 40 in good health. CDR3s include the opening cysteine and the closing phenylalanine or tryptophan. A D gene is named only where the DNA matches it firmly.

>TRBD2|TRBJ2-7|TRBV30|14
TGTGCCTGGAGTGCAGGGACTAGCGGCTACGAGCAGTACTTC
CAWSAGTSGYEQYF
>TRBD2|TRBJ2-1|TRBV4-1|17
TGCGCCAGCAGCCCCATCTCTTTACTAGCGGGAGACCATGAGCAGTTCTTC
CASSPISLLAGDHEQFF
>TRBD2|TRBJ2-3|TRBV30|12
TGTGCCTGGAGTGGTCTAGCGGGAGCGCAGTATTTT
CAWSGLAGAQYF
>NA|TRBJ2-7|TRBV6-1|16
TGTGCCAGCAGTGTGACTAGGGCGCAGAGCTCCTACGAGCAGTACTTC
CASSVTRAQSSYEQYF
>TRBD2|TRBJ2-1|TRBV19|15
TGTGCCAGTAGTGAGTCGGGGAGCGGGGGCGGTGAGCAGTTCTTC
CASSESGSGGGEQFF
>NA|TRBJ2-5|TRBV9|15
TGTGCCAGCAGCGTAGTACCAACTTCCGAAGAGACCCAGTACTTC
CASSVVPTSEETQYF
>NA|TRBJ2-3|TRBV5-1|16
TGCGCCAGCAGCCCCTCGACCGGGACTAGCACAGATACGCAGTATTTT
CASSPSTGTSTDTQYF
>NA|TRBJ2-7|TRBV2|12
TGTGCCAGCAGTGACCCCTCGGACGAGCAGTACTTC
CASSDPSDEQYF
>TRBD2|TRBJ2-7|TRBV5-4|16
TGTGCCAGCAGCTTGTCTAGCGGGAGGGCGGGATACGAGCAGTACTTC
CASSLSSGRAGYEQYF
>NA|TRBJ1-1|TRBV6-5|14
TGTGCCAGCAGTTACCCGGGGATGAACACTGAAGCTTTCTTT
CASSYPGMNTEAFF
>TRBD2|TRBJ2-1|TRBV5-4|16
TGTGCCAGCAGCCCGACTAGCGGGAGAGGTTACAATGAGCAGTTCTTC
CASSPTSGRGYNEQFF
>NA|TRBJ1-4|TRBV11-2|12
TGTGCCAGCAGCTTAGAGGGGACGAAGCTGTTTTTT
CASSLEGTKLFF
>NA|TRBJ2-1|TRBV27|15
TGTGCCAGCAGAAGGGGGAGCGAGACCTACAATGAGCAGTTCTTC
CASRRGSETYNEQFF